The clone carrying this T cell receptor beta chain has a handful of counts. Its antigen is as yet unknown. Losses at the gene ends were 7 bases for V and 7 bases for J; bases not matched to a gene: 12. This CDR3 contains 15 residues. CDR1 and CDR2 (germline): SGDLS, YYNGEE. The sample comes from a study of T cell repertoires in cytomegalovirus infection. Study-level background: CMV infection together with matching HLA type was indicated by public TCR beta signatures.

TCRdb fed the reads into MiXCR, producing one record per CDR3 protein. This table has 900,000 to 950,000 distinct CDR3 sequences, 31% appearing once. The sequence came from a human donor in good health (CMV status not recorded). Some clones in this sample may be carry-over from other donors' samples. This sequence joins TRBV9 and TRBJ1-5, with TRBD1 identical over 9 bases. The source was cultured CD8+ T cells from PBMCs, collected from culture after CMV antigen stimulation. CDR3 nucleotides: TGTGCCAGCCGCATCAAGACAGGGGGATACCAGCCCCAGCATTTT. The encoded protein is CASRIKTGGYQPQHF.